The 15 T cell receptor beta chains presented below share a single source sample, sequenced in a study of identical twins. TCRdb analysed the 5' RACE reads with MiXCR anew, one entry per CDR3 protein. The sample has around 490,000 distinct CDR3 sequences, under 25% seen once; the top ten hold 0.48%. The sample was also linked to a second study, of yellow fever vaccine responses in identical twins.

Input material: CD4+ T cells sorted from blood. These receptors were obtained from a woman aged 18-29 years in good health.

V is TRBV20-1 and J is TRBJ1-1; D gene unclear. The ends were cut back, 6 bases at V and 3 bases at J, with 8 bases in the middle. The CDR3 has 11 residues. Germline CDR1 reads DFQATT; CDR2 reads SNEGSKA (reference sequence). The CDR3 loop is CSADKDTEAFF. The CDR3 nucleotides are TGCAGTGCCGACAAGGACACTGAAGCTTTCTTT.

This clonotype was found a few times. The chain combines TRBV4-2 with TRBJ2-1, with 7 bases aligning to TRBD2. The germline CDR1 and CDR2 sequences are LGHNA and YNFKEQ. This CDR3 region has 17 residues. Germline trimming cut 0 bases from V and 3 bases from J; bases unmatched to any gene: 8. The CDR3, as DNA: TGTGCCAGCAGCCAAGACGCGGGAGCCACAATCTACAATGAGCAGTTCTTC. This gives the protein CASSQDAGATIYNEQFF.

This clonotype has ten or more counts. This chain uses TRBV18 with TRBJ2-1, with 7 nucleotides matching TRBD1. Germline V gene data show CDR1 as KGHSH and CDR2 as LQKENI. V shed 3 bases, J shed 8 bases, and the junction held 13 bases outside the gene matches. The CDR3 loop spans 16 amino acids. The CDR3: CASSPVGRQGYDEQFF. The CDR3 DNA reads as TGTGCCAGCTCACCCGTAGGAAGACAGGGTTACGATGAGCAGTTCTTC.

This clonotype was recorded a few times. V is TRBV5-6 and J is TRBJ1-1; 10 bases match TRBD1. The trim removed 2 bases at V and 6 bases at J, leaving 4 bases unmatched. In germline, CDR1 is SGHDT, CDR2 YYEEEE. The CDR3 extends over 14 amino acids. This CDR3 reads CASSFRDRGPEAFF. In DNA, the CDR3 is TGTGCCAGCAGCTTCCGGGACAGGGGACCTGAAGCTTTCTTT.

The sample holds a few counts of this clonotype. The chain couples TRBV5-1 to TRBJ2-3; 9 positions match TRBD1. Germline values: CDR1 SGHRS, CDR2 YFSETQ. CDR3 length equals 16 residues. The V gene end was trimmed by 3 bases and the J gene end by 2 bases; junction bases not matched to a gene: 7. In DNA, the CDR3 is TGCGCCAGCAGCTCACAGGGGGCCCTGTTCACAGATACGCAGTATTTT. It codes for CASSSQGALFTDTQYF.

This chain joins TRBV5-1 and TRBJ1-1, with unresolved D. The germline V gene has CDR1 SGHRS and CDR2 YFSETQ. The CDR3 runs 14 residues. V lost 0 bases and J 5 bases, leaving 11 bases between the germline ends. In DNA, the CDR3 is TGCGCCAGCAGCTTGGTCCCCCGGGGAACTGAAGCTTTCTTT. Residues: CASSLVPRGTEAFF.

The chain employs TRBV4-1 and TRBJ2-2, with D uncertain. This CDR3 is built from 14 residues. V was cut by 2 bases and J by 0 bases, with 4 bases left in between. Germline-derived CDR1 and CDR2 are MGHRA and YSYEKL. This CDR3 is CASSQMTNTGELFF. The CDR3 DNA follows: TGCGCCAGCAGCCAAATGACGAACACCGGGGAGCTGTTTTTT.

The DNA for the CDR3 is TGTGCCAGTAGACAGGGTTGGAACACTGAAGCTTTCTTT. Its translation: CASRQGWNTEAFF. The chain employs TRBV19 and TRBJ1-1; weak D call: TRBD1 (6 bases). Germline assignment: CDR1 LNHDA and CDR2 SQIVND (reference sequence). The V end was cut by 6 bases, the J end by 1 base, with 9 bases between. This CDR3 is built from 13 residues.

V gene TRBV4-2 combines with J gene TRBJ2-7; TRBD1 might be the D (5 bases). Germline V CDR1 and CDR2: LGHNA, YNFKEQ. With 0 bases removed from V and 3 bases from J, the gap between germline ends came to 9 bases. The CDR3 has 14 amino acids. CDR3 coding DNA: TGTGCCAGCAGCCAAGACAGGGTCAGCTACGAGCAGTACTTC. Translation gives CASSQDRVSYEQYF.

This clonotype was recorded a few times. The CDR3 DNA is TGTGCCAGCAGCTTTAGTGTTAGCAATCAGCCCCAGCATTTT. Its protein is CASSFSVSNQPQHF. The rearrangement uses TRBV5-6 and TRBJ1-5, with unresolved D. Between the trimmed V and J ends, which lost 2 bases and 0 bases, there was a span of 6 bases. Per the germline V gene, CDR1 is SGHDT and CDR2 is YYEEEE. CDR3 length: 14 residues.

This clonotype has a handful of counts. This chain links TRBV15 with TRBJ1-5; D perhaps matches TRBD1 (5 bases). Germline CDR1 reads LNHNV; CDR2 reads YYDKDF (reference sequence). Trimming pared 1 base from V and 3 bases from J, leaving 10 bases between. This CDR3 region has 15 residues. CDR3 sequence (DNA): TGTGCCACCAGCAGAGCCGGGGGGAACAATCAGCCCCAGCATTTT. Amino acids: CATSRAGGNNQPQHF.

The chain has TRBV11-2 and TRBJ2-7; 7 nucleotides match TRBD1. V was pared by 1 base and J by 0 bases, with 3 bases of the junction left unmatched. This CDR3 contains 15 residues. The germline CDR1 and CDR2 sequences are SGHAT and FQNNGV. The CDR3: CASSLGQGLSYEQYV. CDR3 in DNA: TGTGCCAGCAGCTTAGGACAGGGTCTCTCCTACGAGCAGTACGTC.

This clonotype was seen more than once but under ten times. The chain uses TRBV5-6 and TRBJ2-3; tentatively, D is TRBD1 or TRBD2 (5 bases each). This CDR3 spans 12 amino acids. Between the trimmed V and J ends, which lost 5 bases and 7 bases, there was a span of 11 bases. Germline V CDR1 and CDR2: SGHDT, YYEEEE. CDR3 sequence: CASSRDRHTQYF. CDR3 bases: TGTGCCAGCAGTCGGGACCGACATACGCAGTATTTT.

The chain couples TRBV6-1 to TRBJ2-7; TRBD1 might be the D (6 bases). The CDR3 length is 15 residues. Germline CDR1 and CDR2: MNHNS and SASEGT. Trimming cost V 6 bases and J 0 bases, with 15 bases left between them. The CDR3 DNA reads TGTGCCAGCAGCCGGGACATCCGGGGCTCCTACGAGCAGTACTTC. This gives the protein CASSRDIRGSYEQYF.

Here the CDR3 reads CASNLAGVSTGELFF. DNA of the CDR3: TGTGCCAGCAACTTAGCGGGAGTTAGCACCGGGGAGCTGTTTTTT. The chain carries TRBV9 and TRBJ2-2; 9 bases agree with TRBD2. CDR1 and CDR2 from the germline V gene are SGDLS and YYNGEE. The CDR3 covers 15 residues. V shed 6 bases and J 4 bases; nucleotides not matched to a gene: 7.